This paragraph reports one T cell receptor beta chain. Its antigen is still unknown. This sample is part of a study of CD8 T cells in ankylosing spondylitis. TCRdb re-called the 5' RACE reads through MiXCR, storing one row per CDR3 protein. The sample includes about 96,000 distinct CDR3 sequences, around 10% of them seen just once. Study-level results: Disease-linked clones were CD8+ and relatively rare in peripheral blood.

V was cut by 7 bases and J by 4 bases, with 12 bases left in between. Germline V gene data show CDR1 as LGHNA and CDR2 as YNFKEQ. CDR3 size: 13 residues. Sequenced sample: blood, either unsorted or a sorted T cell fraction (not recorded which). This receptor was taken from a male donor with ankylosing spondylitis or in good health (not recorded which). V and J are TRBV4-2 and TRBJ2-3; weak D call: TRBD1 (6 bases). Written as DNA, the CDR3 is TGTGCCAGCACCCTTGACAGGTCAGATACGCAGTATTTT. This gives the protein CASTLDRSDTQYF.